This passage covers 2 T cell receptor beta chains from one sample sequenced in a study of PD-1 blockade in classical Hodgkin lymphoma. Produced via immunoSEQ multiplex PCR; TCRdb's table is partial and in-frame only. The sample holds 45,000 to 55,000 clones, 65% to 85% seen once. Every patient relapsed after autologous stem cell transplantation, and brentuximab vedotin exposure varied. The material was peripheral blood mononuclear cells (PBMCs), obtained at baseline. These receptors all stem from a human donor with classical Hodgkin lymphoma.

Written as DNA, the CDR3 is TGTGCCATCAGGGATAGCGGGACTAGGACAGATACGCAGTATTTT. Translation: CAIRDSGTRTDTQYF. The chain recombines TRBV10-3 with TRBJ2-3; 8 nucleotides line up with TRBD2. The CDR3 has 15 residues. Trimming cost V 6 bases and J 3 bases; bases outside gene matches: 8. The germline V gene encodes CDR1 ENHRY and CDR2 SYGVKD.

V usage is TRBV7-9 and J usage is TRBJ2-5; D is uncertain. Germline values: CDR1 SEHNR, CDR2 FQNEAQ (reference sequence). The CDR3 loop spans 12 amino acids. V was trimmed by 4 bases and J by 1 base, leaving 4 bases between them. The CDR3, as DNA: TGTGCCAGCAGCTCCCTCCAAGAGACCCAGTACTTC. Protein product: CASSSLQETQYF.